Below are 32 T cell receptor beta chains sequenced from a single sample in a study of early T cells in non-severe SARS-CoV-2 infection. TCRdb fed the 5' RACE reads into MiXCR, producing one record per CDR3 protein. The table lists about 83,000 distinct CDR3 sequences, approximately 13% of them singletons. The sample consisted of whole blood. These receptor sequences come from an adult who was a healthcare worker with PCR-confirmed SARS-CoV-2 infection or an uninfected control (not recorded which).

This clonotype occurred many times. The rearrangement joins TRBV6-5 to TRBJ1-2; D not resolved. Trimming left V 5 bases short and J 4 bases short, with 14 bases between. There are 14 residues in the CDR3. Germline CDR1 MNHEY, CDR2 SVGAGI. CDR3 nucleotides: TGTGCCAGCAGTCCCTCCGAGGGTTTCTATGGCTACACCTTC. Its translation: CASSPSEGFYGYTF.

This clonotype turned up a few times. This chain connects TRBV9 to TRBJ2-3; 11 nucleotides line up with TRBD2. Germline V gene data show CDR1 as SGDLS and CDR2 as YYNGEE. CDR3 size: 17 residues. V lost 0 bases and J lost 3; bases outside the gene matches: 6. CDR3 DNA sequence: TGTGCCAGCAGCGTAGTAGCGGGGGGGCGTTTTACAGATACGCAGTATTTT. Protein sequence: CASSVVAGGRFTDTQYF.

V and J are TRBV20-1 and TRBJ2-7; TRBD2 agrees at 10 bases. V was clipped by 5 bases and J by 2 bases; unmatched bases: 3. Germline V CDR1 and CDR2: DFQATT, SNEGSKA (reference sequence). This CDR3 region has 13 residues. As DNA, the CDR3 is TGCAGTGCTGGGACTAGCGCGCCCTACGAGCAGTACTTC. This translates into CSAGTSAPYEQYF.

This chain connects TRBV13 to TRBJ1-2; D is undetermined. Germline V gene sequence: CDR1 PRHDT, CDR2 FYEKMQ (reference sequence). The CDR3 consists of 13 residues. The V gene lost 4 bases and the J gene lost 2 bases, with 8 bases spanning the gap. The CDR3 bases are TGTGCCAGCAGCTCCAGAGGAAACTATGGCTACACCTTC. It specifies CASSSRGNYGYTF. Drawing the rest from reference TRBV13 and TRBJ1-2, the complete variable domain is AAGVIQSPRHLIKEKRETATLKCYPIPRHDTVYWYQQGPGQDPQFLISFYEKMQSDKGSIPDRFSAQQFSDYHSELNMSSLELGDSALYFCASSSRGNYGYTFGSGTRLTVV.

V and J are TRBV9 and TRBJ1-4; the D is unclear. V was trimmed by 7 bases and J by 5 bases, leaving 15 bases between them. The germline V gene has CDR1 SGDLS and CDR2 YYNGEE. The CDR3 extends over 14 amino acids. This chain's CDR3 is CASWGEGLNEKLFF. The CDR3 DNA reads TGTGCCAGCTGGGGAGAGGGCCTGAATGAAAAACTGTTTTTT.

This clonotype was detected many times. The rearrangement uses TRBV7-9 and TRBJ1-5, with D perhaps TRBD1 (5 bases). The V gene's germline CDR1 is SEHNR and CDR2 FQNEAQ (reference sequence). The V gene lost 5 bases and the J gene lost 7 bases, with 18 bases spanning the gap. This CDR3 comprises 15 residues. CDR3 sequence: CASSRGTQGSQPQHF. The CDR3 DNA is TGTGCCAGCAGCCGCGGGACTCAGGGTAGCCAGCCCCAGCATTTT.

The chain uses TRBV20-1 and TRBJ1-1, with TRBD1 as a possible D gene (5 bases). Germline V gene sequence: CDR1 DFQATT, CDR2 SNEGSKA (reference sequence). Trimming stripped 6 bases from V and 0 bases from J, with 14 bases between. This CDR3 spans 14 amino acids. The CDR3 nucleotides read TGCAGTGCGGACCCGGGACTCATGAACACTGAAGCTTTCTTT. Its protein product is CSADPGLMNTEAFF.

This clonotype was recorded many times. The rearrangement links TRBV7-6 to TRBJ1-2, with D unresolved. This CDR3 has 15 amino acids. Germline V gene data show CDR1 as SGHVS and CDR2 as FNYEAQ. Trimming cost V 5 bases and J 2 bases, with 15 bases left between them. CDR3 DNA: TGTGCCAGCAGCCCGCAGACGGATCCAAACTATGGCTACACCTTC. Translating it yields CASSPQTDPNYGYTF. Variable domain in full (rest from reference TRBV7-6 and TRBJ1-2): GAGVSQSPRYKVTKRGQDVALRCDPISGHVSLYWYRQALGQGPEFLTYFNYEAQQDKSGLPNDRFSAERPEGSISTLTIQRTEQRDSAMYRCASSPQTDPNYGYTFGSGTRLTVV.

Written as DNA, the CDR3 is TGTGCCAGTAGACCCGGGACGGCGGGGGGCTACACCTTC. It is translated as CASRPGTAGGYTF. The chain combines TRBV19 with TRBJ1-2; D may be TRBD1 (5 bases). There are 13 residues in the CDR3. V lost 6 bases and J 8 bases, leaving 16 bases between the germline ends. Germline V gene sequence: CDR1 LNHDA, CDR2 SQIVND (reference sequence).

This clonotype has more than one count but fewer than ten. This rearrangement joins TRBV9 to TRBJ1-1, with a tentative D call TRBD1 (6 bases). The germline gives CDR1 SGDLS, CDR2 YYNGEE. This CDR3 has 14 amino acids. V lost 4 bases to trimming and J lost 5 bases, with 15 bases between them. CDR3 nucleotide sequence: TGTGCCAGCAGCTCCACAGGGATGGGGACTGAAGCTTTCTTT. Translated: CASSSTGMGTEAFF.

The sample holds many counts of this clonotype. The CDR3: CASNRDTPWGYTF. Here the CDR3 DNA reads TGTGCCAGCAACCGGGACACCCCTTGGGGCTACACCTTC. The J gene is TRBJ1-2, the V gene TRBV2; D is possibly TRBD1 (6 bases). Germline V gives CDR1 SNHLY, CDR2 FYNNEI. This CDR3 region has 13 residues. Trimming removed 7 bases at V and 8 bases at J, with 17 bases between.

This clonotype was seen ten or more times. The genes are TRBV5-1 and TRBJ1-2; 8 nucleotides match TRBD1. The V segment lost 5 bases and the J segment 8 bases; nucleotides outside the gene matches: 5. CDR3 length equals 12 residues. Germline V gene data show CDR1 as SGHRS and CDR2 as YFSETQ. The CDR3: CASRQGARGYTF. The DNA of the CDR3 is TGCGCCAGCAGGCAGGGGGCGAGAGGCTACACCTTC.

V and J are TRBV11-2 and TRBJ2-7; tentative D call: TRBD2 (6 bases). This CDR3 contains 14 residues. The germline CDR1 and CDR2 sequences are SGHAT and FQNNGV. Trimming left V 8 bases short and J 3 bases short, with 17 bases between. The chain's CDR3 is CASGTGTLSYEQYF. The CDR3 DNA is TGTGCCAGCGGCACCGGGACTCTAAGCTACGAGCAGTACTTC.

In its sample, this clonotype was seen a few times. The V and J genes are TRBV19 and TRBJ2-5, with D unresolved. Germline V gives CDR1 LNHDA, CDR2 SQIVND (reference sequence). The CDR3 is 12 residues long. Trimming cost V 4 bases and J 5 bases, with 8 bases left between them. The CDR3 sequence is CASSKPWETQYF. The CDR3 bases are TGTGCCAGTAGTAAGCCCTGGGAGACCCAGTACTTC.

This clonotype came up many times. The genes are TRBV3-1 and TRBJ2-7, with TRBD1 identical over 7 bases. The V gene end was trimmed by 3 bases and the J gene end by 4 bases; junction bases not matched to a gene: 9. The germline CDR1 and CDR2 sequences are LGHDT and YNNKEL (reference sequence). The length of the CDR3 is 15 residues. CDR3 bases: TGTGCCAGCAGCCACGGGGACAGACGAAGGTACGAGCAGTACTTC. Protein: CASSHGDRRRYEQYF.

The table lists this clonotype with a few counts. The CDR3 is CACSLGPAEAFF. In DNA, the CDR3 is TGTGCCTGCAGCTTGGGACCAGCAGAAGCTTTCTTT. The gene calls are TRBV30 and TRBJ1-1, with a possible D match to TRBD1 (5 bases). Germline V gene sequence: CDR1 GTSNPN, CDR2 SVGIG (reference sequence). There are 12 residues in the CDR3. Trimming took off 6 bases at V and 8 bases at J, with 16 bases between the two ends.

This clonotype was counted only a few times. The rearrangement links TRBV10-2 to TRBJ2-5; TRBD1 aligns across 11 bases. Per germline, CDR1 WSHSY and CDR2 SAAADI. The CDR3 totals 12 residues. Unmatched junction bases numbered 0, after V lost 8 bases and J lost 4 bases. CDR3 DNA sequence: TGCGCCAGCGGGACAGGGGGAGAGACCCAGTACTTC. It codes for CASGTGGETQYF.

This clonotype has a handful of counts. The gene calls are TRBV7-2 and TRBJ1-1; TRBD1 might be the D (6 bases). The CDR3 extends over 15 amino acids. Germline values: CDR1 SGHTA, CDR2 FQGNSA. The V gene lost 5 bases and the J gene lost 3 bases, with 16 bases spanning the gap. CDR3 coding DNA: TGTGCCAGCAGCACGACAGGTGGGGGGTACACTGAAGCTTTCTTT. Protein sequence: CASSTTGGGYTEAFF.

The rearrangement uses TRBV30 and TRBJ2-6, with 8 positions matching TRBD1. Losses at the gene ends were 2 bases for V and 2 bases for J; bases not matched to a gene: 11. CDR3 length: 18 residues. The germline V gene has CDR1 GTSNPN and CDR2 SVGIG (reference sequence). This CDR3 is CAWSSTRGLNAGANVLTF. The CDR3 nucleotides are TGTGCCTGGAGTTCCACCAGGGGGCTAAATGCTGGGGCCAACGTCCTGACTTTC.

This clonotype occurred a few times. The chain combines TRBV20-1 with TRBJ2-5, with a possible D match to TRBD2 (5 bases). V lost 5 bases to trimming and J lost 2 bases, with 15 bases between them. Looked up from germline, CDR1 is DFQATT and CDR2 is SNEGSKA (reference sequence). The CDR3 spans 14 residues. CDR3 nucleotides: TGCAGTGCTCCCCTAGGAAGCGGTCAAGAGACCCAGTACTTC. Residues: CSAPLGSGQETQYF.

The rearrangement links TRBV7-8 to TRBJ2-7; TRBD1 or TRBD2 may be the D gene (5 bases each). Trimming removed 5 bases from V and 3 bases from J, with 14 bases in between. Germline V lookup: CDR1 SGHVS, CDR2 FQNEAQ. The CDR3 spans 14 residues. The CDR3 protein is CASSTRDQRYEQYF. The CDR3 region has the DNA TGTGCCAGCAGCACAAGGGACCAGCGCTACGAGCAGTACTTC.

The chain joins TRBV7-6 to TRBJ2-1; 9 bases are a match to TRBD2. This CDR3 is built from 17 residues. Losses at the gene ends were 2 bases for V and 0 bases for J; bases not matched to a gene: 5. Germline V gene sequence: CDR1 SGHVS, CDR2 FNYEAQ. The chain's CDR3 is CASSLRAGGSSYNEQFF. The CDR3 bases are TGTGCCAGCAGCTTAAGAGCGGGGGGTAGCTCCTACAATGAGCAGTTCTTC.

This clonotype was detected many times. The chain has TRBV6-2 or TRBV6-3 and TRBJ1-1, with 7 bases matching TRBD1. The germline V gene encodes CDR1 MNHEY and CDR2 SVGEGT. CDR3 length equals 13 residues. The J segment lost 11 bases and the V segment lost 3 bases, leaving 9 bases of the junction unmatched. The CDR3 nucleotides read TGTGCCAGCAGTTATTCGGAGGACAGGCTCGCTTTCTTT. This gives the protein CASSYSEDRLAFF.

The chain is built from TRBV12-3 or TRBV12-4 and TRBJ1-2; TRBD1 matches 7 bases. The V and J ends lost 5 bases and 4 bases, in that order; junction bases with no gene match: 10. The CDR3 runs 15 residues. CDR3 coding DNA: TGTGCCAGCAGTGGCGCCGTACAGGGGAGCTATGGCTACACCTTC. It encodes CASSGAVQGSYGYTF.

The chain carries TRBV28 and TRBJ2-1; D unresolved. CDR3 length: 13 amino acids. V was clipped by 3 bases and J by 8 bases, with 11 bases between them. Germline V gene sequence: CDR1 MDHEN, CDR2 SYDVKM. CDR3 coding DNA: TGTGCCAGCAGTTTTCGCTTAGAAGATGAGCAGTTCTTC. As protein: CASSFRLEDEQFF.

The CDR3 DNA reads as TGTGCCAGTAGTTCCCGCAGCTACAAAAACATTCAGTACTTC. This sequence encodes CASSSRSYKNIQYF. This chain joins TRBV19 and TRBJ2-4; D not resolved. The germline CDR1 and CDR2 sequences are LNHDA and SQIVND (reference sequence). Between the trimmed V and J ends, which lost 5 bases and 3 bases, there was a span of 11 bases. This CDR3 is 14 amino acids long.

This clonotype came up a few times. The rearrangement links TRBV6-6 to TRBJ1-1; D remains unclear. Trimming removed 10 bases at V and 3 bases at J, with 15 bases between. The length of the CDR3 is 13 residues. Germline V gene lookup returns CDR1 MNHNY and CDR2 SVGAGI (reference sequence). The CDR3: CATTTEFYTEAFF. Here the CDR3 DNA reads TGTGCCACTACTACAGAATTTTACACTGAAGCTTTCTTT.

This clonotype was seen repeatedly, ten times or more. The J gene is TRBJ2-7, the V gene TRBV5-6; 7 nucleotides align to TRBD1. The CDR3 length is 14 residues. V was clipped by 5 bases and J by 4 bases; unmatched bases: 9. Looked up from germline, CDR1 is SGHDT and CDR2 is YYEEEE. The CDR3 is CASRPGTVAYEQYF. DNA of the CDR3: TGTGCCAGCAGGCCCGGGACAGTGGCTTACGAGCAGTACTTC.

Ten or more counts support this clonotype. This CDR3 is CASRKGRGPPNYGYTF. The CDR3 DNA is TGTGCCAGCAGGAAAGGGCGAGGGCCCCCAAACTATGGCTACACCTTC. J is TRBJ1-2 and V is TRBV7-2; no firm D call. CDR3 length: 16 residues. Germline V lookup: CDR1 SGHTA, CDR2 FQGNSA. V was cut by 6 bases and J by 2 bases, with 19 bases left in between.

This clonotype was seen at least ten times. The chain is built from TRBV16 and TRBJ1-2; TRBD1 aligns across 9 bases. The germline CDR1 and CDR2 sequences are KGHSY and FQNENV. The V and J ends lost 3 bases and 7 bases, in that order; junction bases with no gene match: 3. The CDR3 length is 13 residues. The CDR3 here is CASSQGDRAGYTF. In DNA form, the CDR3 reads TGTGCCAGCAGCCAGGGGGACAGGGCTGGCTACACCTTC. Drawing the rest from reference TRBV16 and TRBJ1-2, the complete variable domain is GEEVAQTPKHLVRGEGQKAKLYCAPIKGHSYVFWYQQVLKNEFKFLISFQNENVFDETGMPKERFSAKCLPNSPCSLEIQATKLEDSAVYFCASSQGDRAGYTFGSGTRLTVV.

The chain is built from TRBV7-3 and TRBJ2-4; the match to TRBD2 covers 12 bases. The germline V gene has CDR1 SGHTA and CDR2 FQGTGA. The trim removed 3 bases at V and 7 bases at J, leaving 1 base unmatched. This CDR3 region has 14 residues. CDR3 DNA sequence: TGTGCCAGCAGCTTGGGGACTAGCGGGAACATTCAGTACTTC. The encoded protein is CASSLGTSGNIQYF.

In its sample, this clonotype was seen a few times. The rearrangement links TRBV5-1 to TRBJ2-6, with TRBD1 identical over 7 bases. The CDR3 runs to 17 residues. The germline V gene has CDR1 SGHRS and CDR2 YFSETQ. J lost 2 bases, V lost 4 bases, and 9 bases had no gene match. As DNA, the CDR3 is TGCGCCAGCAGCCCGCTCCCACAGGGGACTGGGGCCAACGTCCTGACTTTC. It translates to CASSPLPQGTGANVLTF.